Following are 26 T cell receptor beta chains from one sample sequenced in a study of vaccination and CD4 T cells after COVID-19. Their antigens remain unidentified. As for time point: late sampling 161 to 241 days after vaccination in a few convalescent patients. Specified treatment: roughly 10-day PBMC culture with coronavirus spike peptide pools or control peptides (ViraFEST assay). At the Johns Hopkins FTIC core, DNA taken from cultured CD4+ T cells was sequenced by way of the Oncomine TCR Beta short-read assay. One entry per CDR3 protein results from TCRdb running MiXCR on the PCR reads. The sample carries 20,000 to 25,000 distinct CDR3 sequences, over 40% recorded once. The sample was CD4+ T cells from blood, cultured in vitro, taken about 7 months after SARS-CoV-2 vaccination. The origin of the receptors is a human donor who had recovered from COVID-19.

The chain employs TRBV10-3 and TRBJ1-4; D remains unclear. The length of the CDR3 is 14 residues. The germline CDR1 and CDR2 sequences are ENHRY and SYGVKD. With 0 bases removed from V and 0 bases from J, the gap between germline ends came to 2 bases. DNA for the CDR3: TGTGCCATCAGTGAGTCCACAACTAATGAAAAACTGTTTTTT. Its translation: CAISESTTNEKLFF.

This chain uses TRBV7-3 with TRBJ2-7; 8 nucleotides match TRBD2. Unmatched junction bases numbered 9, after V lost 4 bases and J lost 4 bases. From germline, CDR1 is SGHTA and CDR2 FQGTGA. This CDR3 is 15 amino acids long. CDR3 sequence: CASSYLTSGWYEQYF. Here the CDR3 DNA reads TGTGCCAGCAGCTACCTAACTAGCGGTTGGTACGAGCAGTACTTC.

J is TRBJ1-5 and V is TRBV6-2 or TRBV6-3; TRBD1 might be the D (6 bases). Germline V gives CDR1 MNHEY, CDR2 SVGEGT. The CDR3 contains 15 residues. The germline V and J ends were trimmed by 7 bases and 5 bases, with 18 bases remaining between them. CDR3 coding DNA: TGTGCCAGCACCCCAAGGGCCAGGGGTGATCAGCCCCAGCATTTT. Translated: CASTPRARGDQPQHF.

This clonotype was seen more than once but under ten times. The rearrangement uses TRBV27 and TRBJ1-5, with 8 bases aligning to TRBD1. The CDR3 has 15 residues. Germline loops: CDR1 MNHEY, CDR2 SMNVEV (reference sequence). Trimming cost V 5 bases and J 5 bases; bases outside gene matches: 8. In DNA form, the CDR3 reads TGTGCCAGCAGTCTGCGGACAGGGATGGATCAGCCCCAGCATTTT. It codes for CASSLRTGMDQPQHF.

The sample holds one count of this clonotype. This CDR3 is CASSLTGGAGEGAQYF. In DNA form, the CDR3 reads TGTGCCAGCAGCTTAACGGGAGGGGCAGGGGAGGGTGCGCAGTACTTC. The chain employs TRBV7-3 and TRBJ2-7; the D gene is possibly TRBD2 (7 bases). In germline, CDR1 is SGHTA, CDR2 FQGTGA. Trimming removed 0 bases from V and 9 bases from J, with 21 bases in between. The CDR3 extends over 16 amino acids. Full variable domain (remainder filled in from reference TRBV7-3 and TRBJ2-7): GAGVSQTPSNKVTEKGKYVELRCDPISGHTALYWYRQSLGQGPEFLIYFQGTGAADDSGLPNDRFFAVRPEGSVSTLKIQRTERGDSAVYLCASSLTGGAGEGAQYFGPGTRLTVT.

This clonotype came up a few times. The chain is built from TRBV7-8 and TRBJ2-1; 10 bases fit TRBD1. Germline CDR1 reads SGHVS; CDR2 reads FQNEAQ. The CDR3 is 15 amino acids. V lost 1 base and J lost 8; bases outside the gene matches: 5. The CDR3 coding sequence is TGTGCCAGCAGCTTAGATCGGACAGGGGGAGATGAGCAGTTCTTC. Encoded protein: CASSLDRTGGDEQFF.

This clonotype appeared a few times. A read error may account for a junction end that differs from germline. The chain employs TRBV7-3 and TRBJ1-2; maybe TRBD1 (5 bases). Germline V gene lookup returns CDR1 SGHTA and CDR2 FQGTGA. CDR3 length: 10 residues. The CDR3 spells CASIGASSHF. The CDR3 DNA reads TGTGCCAGCATCGGGGCTTCGTCCCACTTC. Combining the CDR3 with reference TRBV7-3 and TRBJ1-2 gives the whole variable domain GAGVSQTPSNKVTEKGKYVELRCDPISGHTALYWYRQSLGQGPEFLIYFQGTGAADDSGLPNDRFFAVRPEGSVSTLKIQRTERGDSAVYLCASIGASSHFGSGTRLTVV.

The chain joins TRBV20-1 to TRBJ2-7, with D tentatively TRBD2 (6 bases). V dropped 3 bases and J dropped 6 bases, with 18 bases sitting between them. CDR1 and CDR2 from the germline V gene are DFQATT and SNEGSKA (reference sequence). The length of the CDR3 is 14 residues. CDR3 sequence reads: CSASSRGALPEQYF. In nucleotides, the CDR3 is TGCAGTGCTAGCTCTCGCGGGGCCTTGCCCGAGCAGTACTTC.

A single count supports this clonotype. The chain joins TRBV19 to TRBJ2-7; TRBD2 is a possible D gene (6 bases). The CDR3 runs 14 residues. Trimming removed 5 bases from V and 2 bases from J, with 13 bases in between. Germline CDR1 reads LNHDA; CDR2 reads SQIVND (reference sequence). CDR3 in amino acids: CASSWGTGAYEQYF. The CDR3 DNA reads TGTGCCAGTAGTTGGGGGACGGGAGCCTACGAGCAGTACTTC.

The rearrangement links TRBV7-2 to TRBJ1-5; D possibly corresponds to TRBD1 (6 bases). V lost 6 bases to trimming and J lost 4 bases, with 10 bases between them. Germline V gene sequence: CDR1 SGHTA, CDR2 FQGNSA. The CDR3 contains 13 residues. The CDR3, as DNA: TGTGCCAGCAGTAAGGACAGAAATCAGCCCCAGCATTTT. Translated: CASSKDRNQPQHF.

The genes are TRBV7-9 and TRBJ1-6; D is unresolved. With 1 base removed from V and 6 bases from J, the gap between germline ends came to 10 bases. The CDR3 runs 15 residues. Germline CDR1 SEHNR, CDR2 FQNEAQ (reference sequence). The CDR3: CASSLGGMANSPLHF. The CDR3 DNA reads TGTGCCAGCAGCTTAGGTGGGATGGCTAATTCACCCCTCCACTTT.

The chain is built from TRBV6-5 and TRBJ2-7; TRBD2 agrees at 11 bases. The length of the CDR3 is 18 residues. The trim removed 0 bases at V and 0 bases at J, leaving 7 bases unmatched. Germline V gene data show CDR1 as MNHEY and CDR2 as SVGAGI. The DNA of the CDR3 is TGTGCCAGCAGTTACTCGAGTGGGCTAGCGGGAGGCTCCTACGAGCAGTACTTC. This codes for CASSYSSGLAGGSYEQYF.

Only a few counts were recorded for this clonotype. V gene TRBV7-9 combines with J gene TRBJ1-5; TRBD1 might be the D (5 bases). Germline values: CDR1 SEHNR, CDR2 FQNEAQ (reference sequence). The germline V and J ends were trimmed by 0 bases and 4 bases, with 7 bases remaining between them. CDR3 length: 14 amino acids. The CDR3 bases are TGTGCCAGCAGCTTAGCCGGGGGGAATCAGCCCCAGCATTTT. Translating gives CASSLAGGNQPQHF. Complete variable domain (other parts from reference TRBV7-9 and TRBJ1-5): DTGVSQNPRHKITKRGQNVTFRCDPISEHNRLYWYRQTLGQGPEFLTYFQNEAQLEKSRLLSDRFSAERPKGSFSTLEIQRTEQGDSAMYLCASSLAGGNQPQHFGDGTRLSIL.

J is TRBJ2-5 and V is TRBV28, with D maybe TRBD1 (6 bases). The length of the CDR3 is 13 residues. Per the germline V gene, CDR1 is MDHEN and CDR2 is SYDVKM. V lost 6 bases and J lost 5, with 13 bases in between. The CDR3: CASSGQRGETQYF. CDR3 sequence (DNA): TGTGCCAGCAGCGGACAGCGCGGGGAGACCCAGTACTTC.

The chain employs TRBV12-3 or TRBV12-4 and TRBJ2-3; D unresolved. The CDR3 spans 13 residues. With 5 bases removed from V and 4 bases from J, the gap between germline ends came to 10 bases. The CDR3 DNA follows: TGTGCCAGCAGTCCCCAGGAGCCAGATACGCAGTATTTT. This encodes CASSPQEPDTQYF.

The genes are TRBV6-1 and TRBJ1-5, with D tentatively TRBD1 (5 bases). From germline, CDR1 is MNHNS and CDR2 SASEGT. The V and J ends lost 4 bases and 4 bases respectively, with 11 bases between them. CDR3 length equals 14 residues. CDR3 coding DNA: TGTGCCAGCAGTGTAACAGGACTTAATCAGCCCCAGCATTTT. Translating it yields CASSVTGLNQPQHF.

The sample holds a few counts of this clonotype. Here the CDR3 reads CSGAGGTDTQYF. DNA of the CDR3: TGCAGCGGGGCGGGAGGCACAGATACGCAGTATTTT. The rearrangement links TRBV20-1 to TRBJ2-3; 7 positions agree with TRBD2. This CDR3 region has 12 residues. CDR1 DFQATT and CDR2 SNEGSKA come from the germline V gene (reference sequence).

This chain joins TRBV14 and TRBJ2-5, with TRBD2 matching over 10 bases. Looked up from germline, CDR1 is SGHDN and CDR2 is FVKESK. The ends lost 0 bases at V and 7 bases at J; junction bases unmatched: 2. This CDR3 has 14 residues. The DNA of the CDR3 is TGTGCCAGCAGCCAAGATCGGACTAGCGGGACCCAGTACTTC. It is translated as CASSQDRTSGTQYF. The entire variable domain, with the rest obtained from reference TRBV14 and TRBJ2-5, is as follows: EAGVTQFPSHSVIEKGQTVTLRCDPISGHDNLYWYRRVMGKEIKFLLHFVKESKQDESGMPNNRFLAERTGGTYSTLKVQPAELEDSGVYFCASSQDRTSGTQYFGPGTRLLVL.

The V call is TRBV10-3, the J call TRBJ2-3; maybe TRBD2 (6 bases). The germline CDR1 and CDR2 sequences are ENHRY and SYGVKD. Trimming took 7 bases from V and 1 from J, leaving 9 bases between them. The CDR3 loop spans 13 amino acids. DNA of the CDR3: TGTGCCATCACCGGGAGCGGCACAGATACGCAGTATTTT. Encoded protein: CAITGSGTDTQYF.

The chain uses TRBV20-1 and TRBJ2-1, with 9 bases identical to TRBD2. The CDR3 has 15 amino acids. V gave up 3 bases and J gave up 2 bases; unmatched junction bases: 5. CDR1 is DFQATT, CDR2 SNEGSKA, per germline (reference sequence). The CDR3 DNA sequence: TGCAGTGCTAGTTGGGCTAGCGGGGCCTACAATGAGCAGTTCTTC. It specifies CSASWASGAYNEQFF.

The V gene is TRBV20-1, the J gene TRBJ1-5, with 8 bases that match TRBD1. V lost 6 bases, J lost 4 bases, and 11 bases stayed unmatched. This CDR3 spans 15 amino acids. From germline, CDR1 is DFQATT and CDR2 SNEGSKA (reference sequence). CDR3 residues: CSARQGSTGNQPQHF. CDR3 nucleotides: TGCAGTGCACGACAGGGGAGTACAGGAAATCAGCCCCAGCATTTT.

CDR3: CSAEGQAINQPQHF. Here the CDR3 DNA reads TGCAGTGCTGAGGGACAGGCGATCAATCAGCCCCAGCATTTT. The chain couples TRBV20-1 to TRBJ1-5; 8 bases match TRBD1. This CDR3 has 14 residues. CDR1 is DFQATT, CDR2 SNEGSKA, per germline (reference sequence). Germline trimming cut 5 bases from V and 3 bases from J; bases unmatched to any gene: 6.

The table lists this clonotype with a few counts. V and J are TRBV6-1 and TRBJ1-2; TRBD1 aligns across 8 bases. J lost 5 bases, V lost 6 bases, and 8 bases had no gene match. The CDR3 spans 14 residues. Germline V lookup: CDR1 MNHNS, CDR2 SASEGT. CDR3 sequence reads: CASRDPTGAYGYTF. The CDR3 DNA follows: TGTGCCAGCAGAGACCCGACAGGGGCGTATGGCTACACCTTC.

A few counts support this clonotype. The CDR3 spells CSARDKASQPQHF. CDR3 DNA sequence: TGCAGTGCTAGAGATAAAGCCAGTCAGCCCCAGCATTTT. V is TRBV20-1 and J is TRBJ1-5; D is ambiguous. The CDR3 runs 13 residues. Germline-derived CDR1 and CDR2 are DFQATT and SNEGSKA (reference sequence). The V and J ends lost 0 bases and 6 bases respectively, with 9 bases between them.

V and J are TRBV2 and TRBJ2-7; possibly TRBD2 for D (6 bases). Germline CDR1 and CDR2: SNHLY and FYNNEI. V lost 6 bases and J lost 1, with 13 bases in between. The CDR3 is 14 residues long. The DNA for the CDR3 is TGTGCCAGCAGCCCCGGGACTCCGTCCTACGAGCAGTACTTC. Residues: CASSPGTPSYEQYF.

The chain links TRBV28 to TRBJ1-1; D is possibly TRBD1 (5 bases). The CDR3 runs to 14 residues. V was cut by 2 bases and J by 12 bases, with 19 bases left in between. Germline V gene sequence: CDR1 MDHEN, CDR2 SYDVKM. CDR3 sequence (DNA): TGTGCCAGCAGTTTAGCATGGAGGGGTGAGGAGACTTTCTTT. Protein sequence: CASSLAWRGEETFF.